Below are 20 T cell receptor beta chains sequenced from a single sample in a study of blood T cell repertoires in COVID-19. The data were produced by immunoSEQ multiplex PCR, yet TCRdb's version contains in-frame clones alone and is incomplete. This table holds hundreds of thousands of clones, 80% to 90% found once. The sequenced material came from peripheral blood. The source of these receptors is a man aged 50 to 60 with acute or convalescent COVID-19.

The chain employs TRBV24-1 and TRBJ1-2; TRBD1 matches 8 bases. Trimming removed 10 bases from V and 2 bases from J; junction bases left unmatched: 20. This CDR3 has 18 amino acids. Germline lookup yields CDR1 KGHDR and CDR2 SFDVKD. The CDR3 region is CATPPRPGTGYANYGYTF. The DNA for the CDR3 is TGTGCCACTCCTCCTCGGCCGGGGACAGGTTATGCCAACTATGGCTACACCTTC.

This clone was seen a few times. The V call is TRBV10-3, the J call TRBJ1-2; TRBD1 aligns across 8 bases. This CDR3 spans 14 amino acids. CDR1 ENHRY and CDR2 SYGVKD come from the germline V gene. The V segment lost 5 bases and the J segment 3 bases; nucleotides outside the gene matches: 5. The CDR3 nucleotides read TGTGCCATCAGTTTATCGGGACAGGACTATGGCTACACCTTC. As protein: CAISLSGQDYGYTF.

The CDR3 loop is CASSLDSSSYNEQFF. CDR3 sequence (DNA): TGTGCCAGCAGCTTAGATTCTAGCTCCTACAATGAGCAGTTCTTC. V and J are TRBV7-2 and TRBJ2-1; D is unresolved. There are 15 residues in the CDR3. CDR1 and CDR2 from the germline V gene are SGHTA and FQGNSA. V lost 1 base and J lost 0, with 7 bases in between. Complete variable domain (other parts from reference TRBV7-2 and TRBJ2-1): GAGVSQSPSNKVTEKGKDVELRCDPISGHTALYWYRQSLGQGLEFLIYFQGNSAPDKSGLPSDRFSAERTGGSVSTLTIQRTQQEDSAVYLCASSLDSSSYNEQFFGPGTRLTVL.

This clone was seen only once. The DNA of the CDR3 is TGTGCCAGCAGCTTAGGGACAGTCTACGAGCAGTACTTC. Amino acid sequence: CASSLGTVYEQYF. V is TRBV7-6 and J is TRBJ2-7; possibly TRBD1 for D (6 bases). Trimming removed 1 base at V and 3 bases at J, with 7 bases between. CDR1 is SGHVS, CDR2 FNYEAQ, per germline. The CDR3 runs 13 residues.

The genes are TRBV11-3 and TRBJ2-3; 11 bases are shared with TRBD2. The CDR3 has 14 residues. V lost 5 bases to trimming and J lost 5 bases; unmatched junction nucleotides: 3. Germline V gives CDR1 SGHNT, CDR2 YENEEA. The CDR3 loop is CASSPGTSGDTQYF. CDR3 nucleotide sequence: TGTGCCAGCAGCCCTGGGACTAGCGGAGATACGCAGTATTTT. Together with reference TRBV11-3 and TRBJ2-3, the CDR3 gives the full variable domain: EAGVVQSPRYKIIEKKQPVAFWCNPISGHNTLYWYLQNLGQGPELLIRYENEEAVDDSQLPKDRFSAERLKGVDSTLKIQPAELGDSAVYLCASSPGTSGDTQYFGPGTRLTVL.

CDR3: CAISETPYEQYF. CDR3 DNA sequence: TGTGCCATCAGTGAAACACCCTACGAGCAGTACTTC. The chain joins TRBV10-3 to TRBJ2-7; no clear D. Germline lookup yields CDR1 ENHRY and CDR2 SYGVKD. CDR3 length equals 12 residues. Trimming removed 3 bases from V and 2 bases from J, with 5 bases in between.

V is TRBV5-4 and J is TRBJ2-7; weak D call: TRBD2 (5 bases). Trimming took off 0 bases at V and 7 bases at J, with 20 bases between the two ends. This CDR3 comprises 16 residues. Germline loops: CDR1 SGHNT, CDR2 YYREEE (reference sequence). CDR3 amino acids: CASSLGSVVGRLEQYF. The CDR3 nucleotides are TGTGCCAGCAGCTTGGGTAGCGTGGTAGGGCGGCTTGAGCAGTACTTC.

A few counts support this clone. The chain employs TRBV3-1 (or the pseudogene TRBV3-2) and TRBJ2-7; no clear D gene. Germline V gives CDR1 LGHDT, CDR2 YNNKEL (reference sequence). This CDR3 is built from 11 residues. Between the trimmed V and J ends, which lost 1 base and 6 bases, there was a span of 4 bases. CDR3 amino acids: CASSQVGEQYF. The CDR3, as DNA: TGTGCCAGCAGCCAAGTCGGCGAGCAGTACTTC.

The CDR3 spells CASSPRQGLMNTEAFF. CDR3 DNA: TGTGCCAGCAGCCCCCGACAGGGGTTGATGAACACTGAAGCTTTCTTT. This chain connects TRBV9 to TRBJ1-1, with TRBD1 matching over 8 bases. Germline V gene data show CDR1 as SGDLS and CDR2 as YYNGEE. Trimming took 4 bases from V and 0 from J; bases not matched to a gene: 8. CDR3 size: 16 residues.

This chain connects TRBV12-3 or TRBV12-4 to TRBJ1-2; D remains unclear. V lost 5 bases and J lost 2, with 3 bases in between. The CDR3 loop spans 11 amino acids. CDR3 sequence (DNA): TGTGCCAGCAGTCGGAACTATGGCTACACCTTC. It is translated as CASSRNYGYTF.

This clone was found once. The rearrangement joins TRBV5-4 to TRBJ1-3, with D tentatively TRBD1 (6 bases). This CDR3 region has 16 residues. The germline gives CDR1 SGHNT, CDR2 YYREEE (reference sequence). Trimming left V 3 bases short and J 0 bases short, with 13 bases between. In DNA, the CDR3 is TGTGCCAGCAGCTCTGGGGGCAGGGGCTCTGGAAACACCATATATTTT. Amino acids: CASSSGGRGSGNTIYF.

The chain links TRBV6-5 to TRBJ1-1, with a tentative D call TRBD1 (6 bases). Germline V gives CDR1 MNHEY, CDR2 SVGAGI. This CDR3 has 13 amino acids. V gave up 6 bases and J gave up 3 bases, with 11 bases separating them. The CDR3: CASRQGLYTEAFF. The CDR3 DNA reads TGTGCCAGCAGACAGGGATTGTACACTGAAGCTTTCTTT.

As concerns this clone: Different DNA sequences within this sample yield the same CDR3. The chain is built from TRBV30 and TRBJ1-5; D may be TRBD1 (6 bases). The CDR3 covers 13 residues. Trimming left V 0 bases short and J 6 bases short, with 9 bases between. Germline assignment: CDR1 GTSNPN and CDR2 SVGIG (reference sequence). For the CDR3, the DNA is TGTGCCTGGAGTGTAAGGGGGGGTCAGCCCCAGCATTTT. Its translation: CAWSVRGGQPQHF. Full variable domain (outside the CDR3, taken from reference TRBV30 and TRBJ1-5): SQTIHQWPATLVQPVGSPLSLECTVEGTSNPNLYWYRQAAGRGLQLLFYSVGIGQISSEVPQNLSASRPQDRQFILSSKKLLLSDSGFYLCAWSVRGGQPQHFGDGTRLSIL.

V is TRBV28 and J is TRBJ1-2, with TRBD1 as a possible D gene (6 bases). The CDR3 loop spans 15 amino acids. The germline gives CDR1 MDHEN, CDR2 SYDVKM. Between the trimmed V and J ends, which lost 5 bases and 8 bases, there was a span of 21 bases. The chain's CDR3 is CASSARGGAIGGYTF. CDR3 in DNA: TGTGCCAGCAGTGCCCGAGGGGGGGCAATCGGCGGCTACACCTTC.

The genes are TRBV27 and TRBJ2-2, with 9 bases identical to TRBD1. Germline V lookup: CDR1 MNHEY, CDR2 SMNVEV (reference sequence). J was trimmed by 7 bases and V by 5 bases; bases with no gene match: 8. This CDR3 is 15 amino acids long. CDR3: CASSPGTGWSGELFF. In DNA, the CDR3 is TGTGCCAGCAGTCCCGGGACAGGGTGGAGCGGGGAGCTGTTTTTT.

CDR3 sequence reads: CASRGDSSARNEQFF. CDR3 nucleotide sequence: TGTGCCAGCAGGGGGGACAGTTCCGCACGGAATGAGCAGTTCTTC. This chain links TRBV2 with TRBJ2-1, with 7 bases fitting TRBD1. This CDR3 has 15 amino acids. The trim removed 6 bases at V and 7 bases at J, leaving 12 bases unmatched. CDR1 and CDR2 (germline): SNHLY, FYNNEI.

This clone was found a few times. This rearrangement joins TRBV7-6 to TRBJ2-5; TRBD1 might be the D (5 bases). The ends were cut back, 2 bases at V and 0 bases at J, with 13 bases in the middle. Per germline, CDR1 SGHVS and CDR2 FNYEAQ. The CDR3 runs 16 residues. In DNA form, the CDR3 reads TGTGCCAGCAGCTTAAGGGGCGGAACGTACCAAGAGACCCAGTACTTC. It translates to CASSLRGGTYQETQYF.

This clone has more than one count but fewer than ten. The V call is TRBV5-1, the J call TRBJ1-1; 8 positions match TRBD1. The germline CDR1 and CDR2 sequences are SGHRS and YFSETQ. The length of the CDR3 is 14 residues. Losses at the gene ends were 4 bases for V and 1 base for J; bases not matched to a gene: 3. The CDR3 region is CASSPQGANTEAFF. The CDR3 bases are TGCGCCAGCAGCCCCCAGGGGGCGAACACTGAAGCTTTCTTT.

The chain combines TRBV3-1 (or the pseudogene TRBV3-2) with TRBJ2-1; D might be TRBD2 (5 bases). Germline V CDR1 and CDR2: LGHDT, YNNKEL (reference sequence). The germline V and J ends were trimmed by 1 base and 9 bases, with 13 bases remaining between them. This CDR3 comprises 14 residues. The CDR3 spells CASSQGHTSFEQFF. The CDR3 bases are TGTGCCAGCAGCCAAGGACATACTAGTTTTGAGCAGTTCTTC.

Only one count was recorded for this clone. This sequence joins TRBV5-1 and TRBJ1-1, with a tentative D call TRBD1 (6 bases). The CDR3 covers 13 residues. With 0 bases removed from V and 3 bases from J, the gap between germline ends came to 6 bases. Germline V CDR1 and CDR2: SGHRS, YFSETQ. The CDR3 DNA is TGCGCCAGCAGCTTGGACAGGGACACTGAAGCTTTCTTT. It yields the protein CASSLDRDTEAFF.